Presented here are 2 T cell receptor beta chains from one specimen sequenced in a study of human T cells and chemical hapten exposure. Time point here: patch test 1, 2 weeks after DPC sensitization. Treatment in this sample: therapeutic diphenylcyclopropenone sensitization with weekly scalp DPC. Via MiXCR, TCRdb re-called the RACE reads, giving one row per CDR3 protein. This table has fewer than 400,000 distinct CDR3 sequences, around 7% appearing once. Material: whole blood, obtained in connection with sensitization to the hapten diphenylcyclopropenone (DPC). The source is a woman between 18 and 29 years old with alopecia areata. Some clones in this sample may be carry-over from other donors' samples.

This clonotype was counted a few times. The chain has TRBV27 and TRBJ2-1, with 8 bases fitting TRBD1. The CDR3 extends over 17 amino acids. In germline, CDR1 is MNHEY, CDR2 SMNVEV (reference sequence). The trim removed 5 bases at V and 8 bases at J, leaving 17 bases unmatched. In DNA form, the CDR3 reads TGTGCCAGCAGTGGCCCGGACAGGGAATTTTATCCACATGAGCAGTTCTTC. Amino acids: CASSGPDREFYPHEQFF.

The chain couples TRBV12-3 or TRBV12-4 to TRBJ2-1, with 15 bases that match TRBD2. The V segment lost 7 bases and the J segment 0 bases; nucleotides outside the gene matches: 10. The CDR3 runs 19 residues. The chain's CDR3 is CASTPGTSGGTTSYNEQFF. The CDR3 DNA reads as TGTGCCAGCACTCCCGGGACTAGCGGGGGGACGACCTCCTACAATGAGCAGTTCTTC.